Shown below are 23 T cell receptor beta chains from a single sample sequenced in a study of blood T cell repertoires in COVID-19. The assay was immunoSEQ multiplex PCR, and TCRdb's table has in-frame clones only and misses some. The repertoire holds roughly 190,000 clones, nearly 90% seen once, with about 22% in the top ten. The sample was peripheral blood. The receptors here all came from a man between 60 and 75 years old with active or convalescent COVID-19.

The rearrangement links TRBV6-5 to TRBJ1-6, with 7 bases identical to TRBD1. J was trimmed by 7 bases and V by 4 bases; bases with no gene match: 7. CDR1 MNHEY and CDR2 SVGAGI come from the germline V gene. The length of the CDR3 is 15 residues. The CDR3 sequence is CASSFGQANNSPLHF. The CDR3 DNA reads TGTGCCAGCAGTTTCGGACAGGCAAACAATTCACCCCTCCACTTT.

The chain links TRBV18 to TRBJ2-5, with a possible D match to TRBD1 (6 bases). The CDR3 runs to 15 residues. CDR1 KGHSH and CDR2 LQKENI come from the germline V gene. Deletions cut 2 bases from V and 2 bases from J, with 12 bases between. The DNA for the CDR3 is TGTGCCAGCTCACCATCCCGGGACATGCAAGAGACCCAGTACTTC. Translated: CASSPSRDMQETQYF. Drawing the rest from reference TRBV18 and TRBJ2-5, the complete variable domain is NAGVMQNPRHLVRRRGQEARLRCSPMKGHSHVYWYRQLPEEGLKFMVYLQKENIIDESGMPKERFSAEFPKEGPSILRIQQVVRGDSAAYFCASSPSRDMQETQYFGPGTRLLVL.

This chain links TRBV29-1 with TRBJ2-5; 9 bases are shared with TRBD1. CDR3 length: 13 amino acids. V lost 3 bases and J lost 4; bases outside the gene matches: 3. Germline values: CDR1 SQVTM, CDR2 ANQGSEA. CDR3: CSVETGGAETQYF. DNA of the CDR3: TGCAGCGTTGAGACAGGGGGAGCAGAGACCCAGTACTTC.

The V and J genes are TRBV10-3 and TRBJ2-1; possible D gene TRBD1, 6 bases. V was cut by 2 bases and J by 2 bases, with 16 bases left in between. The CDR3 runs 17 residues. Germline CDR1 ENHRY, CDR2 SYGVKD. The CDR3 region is CAISEGMTGKTYNEQFF. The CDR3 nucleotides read TGTGCCATCAGTGAGGGGATGACAGGAAAGACCTACAATGAGCAGTTCTTC.

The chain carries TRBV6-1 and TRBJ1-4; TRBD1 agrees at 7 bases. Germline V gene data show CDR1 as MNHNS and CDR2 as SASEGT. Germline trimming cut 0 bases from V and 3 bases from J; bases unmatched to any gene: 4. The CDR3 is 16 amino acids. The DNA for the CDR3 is TGTGCCAGCAGTGAAGCCACCGGGACAGCTAATGAAAAACTGTTTTTT. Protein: CASSEATGTANEKLFF.

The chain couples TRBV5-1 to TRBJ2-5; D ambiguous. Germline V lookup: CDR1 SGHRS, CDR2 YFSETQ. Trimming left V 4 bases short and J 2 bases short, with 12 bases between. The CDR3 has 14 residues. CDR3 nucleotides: TGCGCCAGCAGCATCAGAGGCAAGCAAGAGACCCAGTACTTC. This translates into CASSIRGKQETQYF.

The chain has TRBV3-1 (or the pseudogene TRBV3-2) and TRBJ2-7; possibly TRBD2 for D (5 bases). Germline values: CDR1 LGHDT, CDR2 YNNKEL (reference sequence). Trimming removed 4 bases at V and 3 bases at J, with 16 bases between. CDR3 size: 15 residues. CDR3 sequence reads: CASSPGLDGGYEQYF. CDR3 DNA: TGTGCCAGCAGCCCGGGCCTAGACGGAGGCTACGAGCAGTACTTC.

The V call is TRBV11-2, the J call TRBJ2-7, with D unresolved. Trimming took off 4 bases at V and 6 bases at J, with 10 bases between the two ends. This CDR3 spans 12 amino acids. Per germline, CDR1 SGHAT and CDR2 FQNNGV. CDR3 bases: TGTGCCAGCAGCTCCCGGTACCCCGAGCAGTACTTC. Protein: CASSSRYPEQYF.

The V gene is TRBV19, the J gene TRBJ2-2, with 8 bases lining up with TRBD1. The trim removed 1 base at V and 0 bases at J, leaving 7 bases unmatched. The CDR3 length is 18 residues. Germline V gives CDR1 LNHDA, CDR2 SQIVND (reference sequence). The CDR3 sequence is CASSIGTGWIPNTGELFF. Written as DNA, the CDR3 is TGTGCCAGTAGTATAGGGACAGGGTGGATACCGAACACCGGGGAGCTGTTTTTT. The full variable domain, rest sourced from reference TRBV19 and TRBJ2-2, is DGGITQSPKYLFRKEGQNVTLSCEQNLNHDAMYWYRQDPGQGLRLIYYSQIVNDFQKGDIAEGYSVSREKKESFPLTVTSAQKNPTAFYLCASSIGTGWIPNTGELFFGEGSRLTVL.

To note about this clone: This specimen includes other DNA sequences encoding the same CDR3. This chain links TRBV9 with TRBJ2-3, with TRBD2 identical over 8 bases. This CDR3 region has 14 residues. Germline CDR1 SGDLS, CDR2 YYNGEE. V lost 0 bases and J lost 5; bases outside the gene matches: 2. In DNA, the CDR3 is TGTGCCAGCAGCGTAGCGGGGGGGCGAGATACGCAGTATTTT. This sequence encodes CASSVAGGRDTQYF.

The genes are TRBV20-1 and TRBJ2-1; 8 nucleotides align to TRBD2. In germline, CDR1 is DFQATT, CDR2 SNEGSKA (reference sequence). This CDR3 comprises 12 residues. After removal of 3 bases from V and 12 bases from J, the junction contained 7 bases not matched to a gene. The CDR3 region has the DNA TGCAGTGCTAGTATGCGGGGGGAGGGGCAGTTCTTC. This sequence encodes CSASMRGEGQFF.

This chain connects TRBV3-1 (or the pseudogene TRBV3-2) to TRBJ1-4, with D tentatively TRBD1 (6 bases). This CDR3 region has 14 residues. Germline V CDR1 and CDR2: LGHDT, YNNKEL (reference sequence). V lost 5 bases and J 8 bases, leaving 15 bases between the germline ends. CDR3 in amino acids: CASSAQGFREKLFF. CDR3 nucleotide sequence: TGTGCCAGCAGCGCCCAGGGGTTTCGGGAAAAACTGTTTTTT.

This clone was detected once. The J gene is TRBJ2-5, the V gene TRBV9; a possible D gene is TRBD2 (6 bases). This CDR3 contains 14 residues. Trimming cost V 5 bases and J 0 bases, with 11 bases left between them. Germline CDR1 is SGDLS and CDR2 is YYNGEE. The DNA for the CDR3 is TGTGCCAGCAGTTTGGGGACTTACCAAGAGACCCAGTACTTC. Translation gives CASSLGTYQETQYF.

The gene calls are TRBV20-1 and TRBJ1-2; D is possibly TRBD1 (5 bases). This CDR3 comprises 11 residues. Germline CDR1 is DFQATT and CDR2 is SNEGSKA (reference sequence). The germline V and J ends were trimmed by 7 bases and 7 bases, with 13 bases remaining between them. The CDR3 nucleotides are TGCAGTGTCCATTCAGGGTTTGGCTACACCTTC. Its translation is CSVHSGFGYTF.

Here the CDR3 reads CAGQGGVNHNSPLHF. The CDR3 DNA reads as TGTGCCGGACAAGGAGGGGTGAACCATAATTCACCCCTCCACTTT. V is TRBV2 and J is TRBJ1-6, with TRBD1 as a possible D gene (5 bases). This CDR3 spans 15 amino acids. Germline loops: CDR1 SNHLY, CDR2 FYNNEI. The V end lost 11 bases, the J end lost 5 bases, and 19 bases lay between the germline ends.

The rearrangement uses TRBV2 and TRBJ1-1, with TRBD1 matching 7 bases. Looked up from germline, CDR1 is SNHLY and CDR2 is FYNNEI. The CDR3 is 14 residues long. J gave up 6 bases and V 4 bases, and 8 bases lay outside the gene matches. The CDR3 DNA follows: TGTGCCAGCAGTGTCGAGGGGGCAGAGGCTGAAGCTTTCTTT. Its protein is CASSVEGAEAEAFF.

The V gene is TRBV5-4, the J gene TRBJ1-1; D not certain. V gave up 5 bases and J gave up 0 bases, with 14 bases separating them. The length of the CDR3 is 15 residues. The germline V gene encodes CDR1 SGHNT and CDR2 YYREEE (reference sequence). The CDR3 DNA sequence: TGTGCCAGCAGTCCGACGACCGGAGTGAACACTGAAGCTTTCTTT. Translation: CASSPTTGVNTEAFF.

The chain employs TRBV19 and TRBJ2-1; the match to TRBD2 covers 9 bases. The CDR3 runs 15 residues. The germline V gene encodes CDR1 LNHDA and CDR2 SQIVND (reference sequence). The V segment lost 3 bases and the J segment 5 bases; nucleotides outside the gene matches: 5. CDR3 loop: CASSIAVAGDNEQFF. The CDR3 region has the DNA TGTGCCAGTAGTATCGCGGTAGCGGGGGACAATGAGCAGTTCTTC.

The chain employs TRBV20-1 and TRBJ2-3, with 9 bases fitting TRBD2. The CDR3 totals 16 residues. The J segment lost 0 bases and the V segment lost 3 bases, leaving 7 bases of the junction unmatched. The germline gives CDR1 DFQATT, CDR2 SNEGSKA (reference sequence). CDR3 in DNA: TGCAGTGCTAGTTTACGGCGGGGGGGTAGCACAGATACGCAGTATTTT. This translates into CSASLRRGGSTDTQYF.

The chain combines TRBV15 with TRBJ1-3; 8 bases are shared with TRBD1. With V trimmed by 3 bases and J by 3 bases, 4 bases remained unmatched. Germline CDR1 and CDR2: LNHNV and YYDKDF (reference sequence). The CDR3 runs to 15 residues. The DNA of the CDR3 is TGTGCCACCAGCAGGGACAGGGCGTATGGAAACACCATATATTTT. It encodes CATSRDRAYGNTIYF.

Written as DNA, the CDR3 is TGTGCCAGCAGTTCGGACAGGACTGCGGCCTACGAGCAGTACTTC. Amino acid sequence: CASSSDRTAAYEQYF. The chain has TRBV6-5 and TRBJ2-7, with 7 bases fitting TRBD1. V gave up 4 bases and J gave up 2 bases; unmatched junction bases: 8. In germline, CDR1 is MNHEY, CDR2 SVGAGI. The CDR3 length is 15 residues.

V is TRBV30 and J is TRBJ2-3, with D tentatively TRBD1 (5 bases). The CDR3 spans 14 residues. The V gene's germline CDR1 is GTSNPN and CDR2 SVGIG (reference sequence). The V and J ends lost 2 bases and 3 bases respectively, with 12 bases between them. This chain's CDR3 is CAWSLGRVTDTQYF. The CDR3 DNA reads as TGTGCCTGGAGTCTGGGCAGGGTAACAGATACGCAGTATTTT.

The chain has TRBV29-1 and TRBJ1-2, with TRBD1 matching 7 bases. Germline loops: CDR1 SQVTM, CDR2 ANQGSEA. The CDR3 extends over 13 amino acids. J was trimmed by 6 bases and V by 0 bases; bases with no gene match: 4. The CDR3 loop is CSVEETRGNGYTF. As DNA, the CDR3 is TGCAGCGTTGAAGAGACCAGGGGGAATGGCTACACCTTC. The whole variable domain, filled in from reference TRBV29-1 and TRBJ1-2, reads SAVISQKPSRDICQRGTSLTIQCQVDSQVTMMFWYRQQPGQSLTLIATANQGSEATYESGFVIDKFPISRPNLTFSTLTVSNMSPEDSSIYLCSVEETRGNGYTFGSGTRLTVV.